These 17 T cell receptor beta chains were all obtained from the same sample, sequenced in a study of beta chain features in type 1 diabetes. Findings and caveats of the study: When Type 1 diabetes patients were examined, their TCRB CDR3s proved moderately but significantly shorter in all four CD4+ subsets.

The antigens these receptors bind are not known. Expressed TCRB transcripts got sequenced, as all isolated RNA was reverse transcribed. Using immunoSEQ multiplex PCR, the repertoire was profiled, and TCRdb retains in-frame clones only, with some absent. The sample holds roughly 280,000 clones, about 24% seen once. Sequenced: naive CD4+ T cells from blood. The receptors originated from a woman aged 25 to 39 with type 1 diabetes.

Concerning this clone: The sample holds other DNA sequences that translate to the same CDR3. The V gene is TRBV30, the J gene TRBJ1-1; 8 bases are shared with TRBD1. Germline CDR1 is GTSNPN and CDR2 is SVGIG (reference sequence). The CDR3 spans 13 residues. Trimming took 4 bases from V and 0 from J; bases not matched to a gene: 1. The CDR3 DNA sequence: TGTGCCTGGACGGGACAGGTGAACACTGAAGCTTTCTTT. Translated, it gives CAWTGQVNTEAFF.

This clone has only a few counts. The chain is built from TRBV9 and TRBJ1-4; 7 bases line up with TRBD1. CDR3 size: 15 residues. Trimming removed 4 bases from V and 2 bases from J; junction bases left unmatched: 5. CDR1 is SGDLS, CDR2 YYNGEE, per germline. The DNA for the CDR3 is TGTGCCAGCAGCCAAACGGGACAGACTAATGAAAAACTGTTTTTT. Its translation is CASSQTGQTNEKLFF.

The genes are TRBV6-6 and TRBJ2-7; 13 bases agree with TRBD2. V lost 2 bases to trimming and J lost 3 bases; unmatched junction nucleotides: 1. Germline CDR1 and CDR2: MNHNY and SVGAGI (reference sequence). This CDR3 is built from 15 residues. The CDR3 here is CASSYTSGRVYEQYF. Here the CDR3 DNA reads TGTGCCAGCAGTTACACTAGCGGGAGGGTCTACGAGCAGTACTTC.

This chain joins TRBV7-2 and TRBJ1-1, with 8 bases fitting TRBD1. The CDR3 has 14 residues. V shed 7 bases, J shed 5 bases, and the junction held 9 bases outside the gene matches. Germline V CDR1 and CDR2: SGHTA, FQGNSA. The CDR3 DNA follows: TGTGCCAGCACGCAAACAGGGGGGTGGACTGAAGCTTTCTTT. It yields the protein CASTQTGGWTEAFF.

The chain has TRBV29-1 and TRBJ2-1; D not certain. The CDR3 extends over 12 amino acids. Germline assignment: CDR1 SQVTM and CDR2 ANQGSEA. The V end was cut by 8 bases, the J end by 7 bases, with 15 bases between. The CDR3 DNA follows: TGCAGCTTCTACACGACTTCGAATGAGCAGTTCTTC. This codes for CSFYTTSNEQFF.

In its sample, this clone was seen a few times. The rearrangement uses TRBV19 and TRBJ1-5, with 9 bases that match TRBD1. This CDR3 is 15 amino acids long. Trimming cost V 6 bases and J 6 bases; bases outside gene matches: 9. Germline V CDR1 and CDR2: LNHDA, SQIVND (reference sequence). In DNA, the CDR3 is TGTGCCAGTAGAGCCGGGACAGGGTATTTTCAGCCCCAGCATTTT. Its translation: CASRAGTGYFQPQHF.

V usage is TRBV28 and J usage is TRBJ2-5; 11 bases agree with TRBD1. Germline CDR1 MDHEN, CDR2 SYDVKM. CDR3 length: 14 residues. V dropped 8 bases and J dropped 0; count of bases not matched to a gene: 2. CDR3 sequence reads: CASGQGADQETQYF. CDR3 DNA: TGTGCCAGCGGACAGGGGGCTGACCAAGAGACCCAGTACTTC.

The chain carries TRBV7-3 and TRBJ1-1; the D is unclear. Trimming removed 1 base at V and 3 bases at J, with 6 bases between. CDR1 is SGHTA, CDR2 FQGTGA, per germline. The CDR3 is 13 residues long. The CDR3 nucleotides are TGTGCCAGCAGCTTAAATATGTACACTGAAGCTTTCTTT. Translated, it gives CASSLNMYTEAFF.

The sample holds a few counts of this clone. The chain employs TRBV11-3 and TRBJ2-1, with D perhaps matching TRBD2 (5 bases). Trimming took off 2 bases at V and 6 bases at J, with 8 bases between the two ends. Germline V gene lookup returns CDR1 SGHNT and CDR2 YENEEA. The CDR3 extends over 13 amino acids. CDR3 amino acids: CASSLKRINEQFF. CDR3 nucleotide sequence: TGTGCCAGCAGCTTAAAGCGGATCAATGAGCAGTTCTTC.

The chain combines TRBV9 with TRBJ2-1, with TRBD2 matching over 16 bases. The CDR3 extends over 19 amino acids. V trimming: 4 bases; J trimming: 4 bases; junction bases outside the gene matches: 11. Germline assignment: CDR1 SGDLS and CDR2 YYNGEE. The CDR3 spells CASSSPGTSGRAGYNEQFF. In nucleotides, the CDR3 is TGTGCCAGCAGCTCCCCCGGGACTAGCGGGAGGGCCGGGTACAATGAGCAGTTCTTC.

The V and J genes are TRBV29-1 and TRBJ2-4; 9 nucleotides line up with TRBD2. The ends lost 4 bases at V and 1 base at J; junction bases unmatched: 8. The CDR3 loop spans 16 amino acids. The germline V gene encodes CDR1 SQVTM and CDR2 ANQGSEA. The CDR3 reads CSVVGSGSRAKNIQYF. In nucleotides, the CDR3 is TGCAGCGTTGTCGGTAGCGGGAGTAGGGCCAAAAACATTCAGTACTTC. The full variable domain, with the rest looked up from reference TRBV29-1 and TRBJ2-4, is SAVISQKPSRDICQRGTSLTIQCQVDSQVTMMFWYRQQPGQSLTLIATANQGSEATYESGFVIDKFPISRPNLTFSTLTVSNMSPEDSSIYLCSVVGSGSRAKNIQYFGAGTRLSVL.

This clone was seen only a few times. The CDR3 coding sequence is TGTGCCAGCTCACCACCCGGGCGGGGGGAGAAGCAGCCCCAGCATTTT. Amino acids: CASSPPGRGEKQPQHF. The chain combines TRBV18 with TRBJ1-5, with D perhaps matching TRBD1 (5 bases). V was trimmed by 0 bases and J by 7 bases, leaving 16 bases between them. Looked up from germline, CDR1 is KGHSH and CDR2 is LQKENI. The CDR3 is made up of 16 amino acids.

This clone was seen a few times. The gene calls are TRBV14 and TRBJ2-6; tentative D call: TRBD1 (5 bases). The germline CDR1 and CDR2 sequences are SGHDN and FVKESK. The CDR3 length is 16 residues. V was clipped by 3 bases and J by 0 bases, with 9 bases between them. CDR3 protein: CASSHIQGSGANVLTF. The CDR3, as DNA: TGTGCCAGCAGCCATATCCAGGGCTCTGGGGCCAACGTCCTGACTTTC.

V and J are TRBV29-1 and TRBJ1-5; D is undetermined. Trimming took off 4 bases at V and 0 bases at J, with 7 bases between the two ends. This CDR3 has 13 residues. Germline CDR1 and CDR2: SQVTM and ANQGSEA. In DNA form, the CDR3 reads TGCAGCGTTGGAGGGTTTAGCAATCAGCCCCAGCATTTT. Translation: CSVGGFSNQPQHF.

Only a few counts were recorded for this clone. The chain employs TRBV5-5 and TRBJ1-4, with a tentative D call TRBD1 (5 bases). CDR3 length: 14 amino acids. Germline lookup yields CDR1 SGHKS and CDR2 YYEKEE (reference sequence). Trimming cost V 0 bases and J 7 bases, with 10 bases left between them. The CDR3 here is CASSLVREGEKLFF. The CDR3 DNA reads as TGTGCCAGCAGCTTGGTCAGGGAGGGTGAAAAACTGTTTTTT.

In its sample, this clone was seen a few times. V usage is TRBV9 and J usage is TRBJ1-2; D ambiguous. The germline gives CDR1 SGDLS, CDR2 YYNGEE. The CDR3 contains 15 residues. The V end lost 0 bases, the J end lost 4 bases, and 13 bases lay between the germline ends. CDR3 residues: CASSVVPGQFYGYTF. The CDR3 DNA sequence: TGTGCCAGCAGCGTAGTGCCAGGCCAATTCTATGGCTACACCTTC. The full variable domain, rest sourced from reference TRBV9 and TRBJ1-2, is DSGVTQTPKHLITATGQRVTLRCSPRSGDLSVYWYQQSLDQGLQFLIQYYNGEERAKGNILERFSAQQFPDLHSELNLSSLELGDSALYFCASSVVPGQFYGYTFGSGTRLTVV.

The chain carries TRBV5-1 and TRBJ2-3, with a tentative D call TRBD2 (6 bases). The CDR3 length is 16 residues. Germline assignment: CDR1 SGHRS and CDR2 YFSETQ. Trimming pared 3 bases from V and 7 bases from J, leaving 21 bases between. CDR3 nucleotide sequence: TGCGCCAGCAGCTCGGGGGACTTAACGCAAAGGAATACGCAGTATTTT. Protein sequence: CASSSGDLTQRNTQYF.